These 7 T cell receptor beta chains originate from one sample sequenced in a study of blood T cell repertoires in COVID-19. TCRdb's copy holds only in-frame clones and misses some; the assay was immunoSEQ multiplex PCR. The sample comprises a few hundred thousand clones, over 85% of which are singletons, and 2.5% to 3.5% rests with the top ten. Sequences were obtained from PBMCs or T cells enriched from blood (not recorded which). The receptors here all came from a woman aged 45 to 65 who had been exposed to COVID-19.

The rearrangement joins TRBV27 to TRBJ2-2; D is perhaps TRBD2 (5 bases). Trimming shortened V by 6 bases and J by 8 bases, and 13 bases separated the two germline ends. In germline, CDR1 is MNHEY, CDR2 SMNVEV (reference sequence). CDR3 length: 13 amino acids. The CDR3 bases are TGTGCCAGCAGCTCGAGAGGGAGTGGGGAGCTGTTTTTT. The encoded protein is CASSSRGSGELFF.

The chain carries TRBV30 and TRBJ2-5, with D hard to call. Trimming cost V 0 bases and J 1 base, with 18 bases left between them. Germline V CDR1 and CDR2: GTSNPN, SVGIG (reference sequence). The length of the CDR3 is 17 residues. The CDR3 loop is CAWSVGVALGPQETQYF. CDR3 nucleotides: TGTGCCTGGAGTGTAGGTGTGGCTCTAGGCCCCCAAGAGACCCAGTACTTC.

This clone was detected only once. V and J are TRBV5-1 and TRBJ2-7; 9 bases map to TRBD1. The CDR3 contains 16 residues. V shed 4 bases and J 1 base; nucleotides not matched to a gene: 9. The germline gives CDR1 SGHRS, CDR2 YFSETQ. CDR3 coding DNA: TGCGCCAGCAGCCCGGTAACAGGGGGCGAATCCTACGAGCAGTACTTC. Translation: CASSPVTGGESYEQYF.

The rearrangement joins TRBV11-3 to TRBJ2-5; TRBD2 is a possible D gene (6 bases). Per the germline V gene, CDR1 is SGHNT and CDR2 is YENEEA. The length of the CDR3 is 14 residues. V dropped 5 bases and J dropped 2 bases, with 12 bases sitting between them. CDR3 nucleotides: TGTGCCAGCAGCCAACCAGGGACTCAAGAGACCCAGTACTTC. Translated, it gives CASSQPGTQETQYF. Based on the CDR3 plus reference TRBV11-3 and TRBJ2-5, the full variable domain is EAGVVQSPRYKIIEKKQPVAFWCNPISGHNTLYWYLQNLGQGPELLIRYENEEAVDDSQLPKDRFSAERLKGVDSTLKIQPAELGDSAVYLCASSQPGTQETQYFGPGTRLLVL.

This clone appeared a single time. The CDR3 coding sequence is TGCGCAACGCAGGTAGGGAGGGGGGCGATGACTGAAGCTTTCTTT. Encoded protein: CATQVGRGAMTEAFF. This chain connects TRBV5-1 to TRBJ1-1, with a possible D match to TRBD1 (6 bases). This CDR3 spans 15 amino acids. Per germline, CDR1 SGHRS and CDR2 YFSETQ.

The J gene is TRBJ2-1, the V gene TRBV2; D is perhaps TRBD2 (6 bases). CDR3 length equals 14 residues. The V end was cut by 5 bases, the J end by 10 bases, with 18 bases between. Germline loops: CDR1 SNHLY, CDR2 FYNNEI. CDR3 sequence reads: CASSLASTSGEQFF. CDR3 coding DNA: TGTGCCAGCAGTCTGGCATCTACCAGCGGGGAGCAGTTCTTC.

The rearrangement links TRBV19 to TRBJ2-5, with D possibly being TRBD2 (5 bases). Germline CDR1 LNHDA, CDR2 SQIVND (reference sequence). The CDR3 has 14 residues. The V and J ends lost 5 bases and 5 bases respectively, with 15 bases between them. The CDR3 DNA reads as TGTGCCAGTAGTTTCCCCGGGGTCCAGGAGACCCAGTACTTC. Residues: CASSFPGVQETQYF.